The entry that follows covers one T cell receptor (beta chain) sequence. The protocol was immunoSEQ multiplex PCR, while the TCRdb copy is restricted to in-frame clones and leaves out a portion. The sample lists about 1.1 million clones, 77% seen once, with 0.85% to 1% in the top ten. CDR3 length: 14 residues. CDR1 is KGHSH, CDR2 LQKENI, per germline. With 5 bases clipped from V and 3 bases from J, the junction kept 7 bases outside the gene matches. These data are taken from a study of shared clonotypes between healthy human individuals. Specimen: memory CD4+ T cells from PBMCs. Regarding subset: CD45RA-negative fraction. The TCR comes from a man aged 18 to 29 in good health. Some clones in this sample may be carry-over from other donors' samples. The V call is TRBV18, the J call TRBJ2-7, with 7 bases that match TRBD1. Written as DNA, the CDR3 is TGTGCCAGCTCAGCGAACCGGGACAGCTACGAGCAGTACTTC. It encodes CASSANRDSYEQYF.